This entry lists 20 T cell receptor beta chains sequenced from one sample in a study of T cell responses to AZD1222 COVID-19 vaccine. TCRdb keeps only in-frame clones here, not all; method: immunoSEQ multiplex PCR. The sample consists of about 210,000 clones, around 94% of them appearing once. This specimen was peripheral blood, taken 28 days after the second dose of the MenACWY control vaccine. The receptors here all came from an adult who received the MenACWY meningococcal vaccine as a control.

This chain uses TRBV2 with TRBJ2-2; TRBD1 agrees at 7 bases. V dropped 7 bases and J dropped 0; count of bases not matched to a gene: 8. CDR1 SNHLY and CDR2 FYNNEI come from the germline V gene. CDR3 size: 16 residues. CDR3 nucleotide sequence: TGTGCCAGCATTGTTACCGGGACAGCGAACACCGGGGAGCTGTTTTTT. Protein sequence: CASIVTGTANTGELFF.

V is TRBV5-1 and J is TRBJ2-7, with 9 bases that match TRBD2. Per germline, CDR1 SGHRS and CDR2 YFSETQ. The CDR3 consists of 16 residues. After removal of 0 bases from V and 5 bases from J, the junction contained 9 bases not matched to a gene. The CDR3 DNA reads TGCGCCAGCAGCTTGGCCTCGCGGGGGGGCGAGGACGAGCAGTACTTC. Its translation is CASSLASRGGEDEQYF.

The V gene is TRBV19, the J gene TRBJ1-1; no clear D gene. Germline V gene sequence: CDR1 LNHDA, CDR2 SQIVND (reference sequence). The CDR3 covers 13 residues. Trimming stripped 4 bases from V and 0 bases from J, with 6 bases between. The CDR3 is CASSNTMNTEAFF. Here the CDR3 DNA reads TGTGCCAGTAGTAATACTATGAACACTGAAGCTTTCTTT.

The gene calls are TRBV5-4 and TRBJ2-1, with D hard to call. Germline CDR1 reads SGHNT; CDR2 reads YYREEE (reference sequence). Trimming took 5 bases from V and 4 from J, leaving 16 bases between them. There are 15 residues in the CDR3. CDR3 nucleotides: TGTGCCAGCAGAAACGATCGTGCGAATTACAATGAGCAGTTCTTC. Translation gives CASRNDRANYNEQFF.

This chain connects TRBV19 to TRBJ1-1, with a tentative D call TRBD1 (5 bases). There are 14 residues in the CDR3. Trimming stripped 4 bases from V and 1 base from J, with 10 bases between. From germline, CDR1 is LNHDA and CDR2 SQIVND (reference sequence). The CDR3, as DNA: TGTGCCAGTAGTACCATCGGGACGAACACTGAAGCTTTCTTT. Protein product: CASSTIGTNTEAFF.

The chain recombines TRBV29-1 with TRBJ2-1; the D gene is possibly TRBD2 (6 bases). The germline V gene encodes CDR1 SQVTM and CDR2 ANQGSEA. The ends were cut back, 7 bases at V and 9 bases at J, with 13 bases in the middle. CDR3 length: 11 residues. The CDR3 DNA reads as TGCAGCGAGGGAGACGGGGGTGAGCAGTTCTTC. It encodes CSEGDGGEQFF.

CDR3 sequence reads: CASSVGQGADNEQFF. The CDR3 DNA follows: TGTGCCAGCAGCGTAGGGCAGGGGGCGGACAATGAGCAGTTCTTC. The chain employs TRBV9 and TRBJ2-1, with TRBD1 identical over 8 bases. The CDR3 covers 15 residues. Looked up from germline, CDR1 is SGDLS and CDR2 is YYNGEE. The trim removed 0 bases at V and 5 bases at J, leaving 4 bases unmatched.

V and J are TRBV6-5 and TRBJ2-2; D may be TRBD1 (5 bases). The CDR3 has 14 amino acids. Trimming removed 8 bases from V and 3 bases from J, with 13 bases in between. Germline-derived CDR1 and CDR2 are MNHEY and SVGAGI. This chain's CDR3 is CASGFQGYTGELFF. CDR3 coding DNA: TGTGCCAGCGGATTCCAGGGTTACACCGGGGAGCTGTTTTTT.

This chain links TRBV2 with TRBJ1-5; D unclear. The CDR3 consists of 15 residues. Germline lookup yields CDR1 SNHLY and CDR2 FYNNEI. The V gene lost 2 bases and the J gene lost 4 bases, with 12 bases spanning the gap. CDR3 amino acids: CASSERVSGNQPQHF. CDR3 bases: TGTGCCAGCAGTGAAAGGGTGTCTGGGAATCAGCCCCAGCATTTT. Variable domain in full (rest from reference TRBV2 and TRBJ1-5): EPEVTQTPSHQVTQMGQEVILRCVPISNHLYFYWYRQILGQKVEFLVSFYNNEISEKSEIFDDQFSVERPDGSNFTLKIRSTKLEDSAMYFCASSERVSGNQPQHFGDGTRLSIL.

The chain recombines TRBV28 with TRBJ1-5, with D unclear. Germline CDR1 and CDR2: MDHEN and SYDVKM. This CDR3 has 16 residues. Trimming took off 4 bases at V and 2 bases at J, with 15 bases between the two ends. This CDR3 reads CASSSPPSGGNQPQHF. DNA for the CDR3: TGTGCCAGCAGTTCACCCCCTTCCGGGGGCAATCAGCCCCAGCATTTT.

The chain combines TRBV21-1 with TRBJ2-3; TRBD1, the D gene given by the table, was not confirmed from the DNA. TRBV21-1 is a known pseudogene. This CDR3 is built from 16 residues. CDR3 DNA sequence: TGTGCCAGCAGGAATAAAACAGGGGACCCCACAGATACGCAGTATTTT. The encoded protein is CASRNKTGDPTDTQYF.

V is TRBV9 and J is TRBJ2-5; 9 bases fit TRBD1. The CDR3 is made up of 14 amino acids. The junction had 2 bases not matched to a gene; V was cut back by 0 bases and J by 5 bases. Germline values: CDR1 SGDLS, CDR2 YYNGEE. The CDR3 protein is CASSVVGTGETQYF. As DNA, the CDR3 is TGTGCCAGCAGCGTAGTTGGGACAGGGGAGACCCAGTACTTC.

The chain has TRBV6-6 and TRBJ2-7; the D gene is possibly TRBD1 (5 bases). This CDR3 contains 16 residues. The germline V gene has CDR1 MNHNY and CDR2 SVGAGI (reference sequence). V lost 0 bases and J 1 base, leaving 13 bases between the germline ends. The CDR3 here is CASSYSRQGGSYEQYF. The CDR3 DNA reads TGTGCCAGCAGTTACTCGCGCCAGGGTGGTTCCTACGAGCAGTACTTC.

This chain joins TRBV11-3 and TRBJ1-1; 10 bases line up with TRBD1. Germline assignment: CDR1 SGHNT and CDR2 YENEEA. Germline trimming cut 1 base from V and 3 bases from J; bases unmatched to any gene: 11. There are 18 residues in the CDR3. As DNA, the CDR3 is TGTGCCAGCAGCTTAGGCAGCGGACAGGGGGTAAGGGACACTGAAGCTTTCTTT. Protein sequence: CASSLGSGQGVRDTEAFF.

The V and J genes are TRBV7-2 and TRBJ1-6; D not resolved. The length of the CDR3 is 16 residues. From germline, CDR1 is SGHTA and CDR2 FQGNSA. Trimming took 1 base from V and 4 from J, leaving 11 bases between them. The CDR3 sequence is CASSLEGGAYNSPLHF. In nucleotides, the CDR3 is TGTGCCAGCAGCTTAGAAGGAGGTGCTTATAATTCACCCCTCCACTTT.

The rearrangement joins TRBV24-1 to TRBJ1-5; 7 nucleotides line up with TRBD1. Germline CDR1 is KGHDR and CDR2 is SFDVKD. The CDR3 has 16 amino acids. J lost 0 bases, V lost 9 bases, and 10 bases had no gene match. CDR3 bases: TGTGCCACCCAAGGAGCAGGGGGGGATAGCAATCAGCCCCAGCATTTT. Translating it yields CATQGAGGDSNQPQHF.

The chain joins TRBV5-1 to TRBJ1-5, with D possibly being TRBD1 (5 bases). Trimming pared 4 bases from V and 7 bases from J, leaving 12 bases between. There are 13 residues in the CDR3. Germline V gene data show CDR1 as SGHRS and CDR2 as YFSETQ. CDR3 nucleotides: TGCGCCAGCAGCCCGGACACGGGGCAGCCCCAGCATTTT. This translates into CASSPDTGQPQHF.

CDR3 in amino acids: CASSYLDRSSYNSPLHF. The CDR3, as DNA: TGTGCCAGCAGTTACTTGGACAGAAGCTCCTATAATTCACCCCTCCACTTT. The chain has TRBV6-2 or TRBV6-3 and TRBJ1-6; possibly TRBD1 for D (6 bases). CDR1 MNHEY and CDR2 SVGEGT come from the germline V gene. V shed 1 base and J shed 0 bases, with 10 bases lying between them. The CDR3 spans 17 residues.

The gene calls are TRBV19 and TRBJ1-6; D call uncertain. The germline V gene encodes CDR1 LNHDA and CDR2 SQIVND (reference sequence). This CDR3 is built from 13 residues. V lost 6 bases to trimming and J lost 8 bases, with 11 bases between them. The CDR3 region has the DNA TGTGCCAGTAGGGGGTCGCAGTATTCACCCCTCCACTTT. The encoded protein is CASRGSQYSPLHF.

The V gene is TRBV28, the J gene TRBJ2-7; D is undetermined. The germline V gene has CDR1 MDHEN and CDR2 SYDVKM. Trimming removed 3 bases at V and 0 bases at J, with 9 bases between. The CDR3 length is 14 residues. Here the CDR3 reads CASSLGFSSYEQYF. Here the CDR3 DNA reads TGTGCCAGCAGTTTGGGCTTTAGCTCCTACGAGCAGTACTTC.